This record looks at one TCR beta chain sequence and its context. As yet, its antigen is unknown. These data belong to a study of cytomegalovirus exposure and HLA in healthy donors. Overall study context: Unique TCRs numbering roughly 85 million, obtained from HLA-typed donors, made up an early data release. General study points: Among the most significant clusters, several appeared linked to common viral pathogens in a later analysis. Across HLA loci, a later analysis found differing TCR association rates, with DRB1 most and HLA-C fewest. Presence/absence analyses assumed roughly uniform sequencing depth across donors, which may not hold.

In germline, CDR1 is SGHTA, CDR2 FQGTGA. The CDR3 has 15 amino acids. V lost 0 bases and J lost 1, with 10 bases in between. 60 Vbeta and 13 Jbeta primers were used in PCR. TCRdb keeps only in-frame clones here, not all; method: immunoSEQ multiplex PCR. The sample includes fewer than 200,000 clones, about 85% of them seen just once. Sequencing was carried out using PBMCs. The V and J genes are TRBV7-3 and TRBJ2-7, with a tentative D call TRBD2 (5 bases). The clonotype comes from a man aged 25 to 45 in good health and CMV-seropositive. The CDR3 DNA reads TGTGCCAGCAGCTTAACGGGTCCGGGATCCTACGAGCAGTACTTC. Protein product: CASSLTGPGSYEQYF. Variable domain in full (rest from reference TRBV7-3 and TRBJ2-7): GAGVSQTPSNKVTEKGKYVELRCDPISGHTALYWYRQSLGQGPEFLIYFQGTGAADDSGLPNDRFFAVRPEGSVSTLKIQRTERGDSAVYLCASSLTGPGSYEQYFGPGTRLTVT.